Included here is one TCR beta chain sequence, with context. Germline V gene sequence: CDR1 DFQATT, CDR2 SNEGSKA (reference sequence). This CDR3 region has 16 residues. V lost 0 bases and J lost 9; bases outside the gene matches: 11. The data belong to a study of naive and memory T cell subsets. The beta constant-region primer was an equimolar mix of two oligonucleotides covering TRBC1 and TRBC2. An oligonucleotide with the SP2 primer and a 12-nucleotide UMI was ligated to the cDNA 3' end. Ligated cDNA was amplified by four rounds of PCR with nested alpha and beta constant-region primers and SP2. TCRdb redid the calling of the UMI-ligation and nested PCR reads with MiXCR, one entry per CDR3 protein. Of tens of thousands of distinct CDR3 sequences in the sample, less than 15% were seen once. After the first PCR, alpha and beta chain libraries were processed separately.

This receptor was obtained from a human donor in good health. The chain couples TRBV20-1 to TRBJ2-1, with TRBD2 matching 10 bases. Sequenced sample: central memory CD4+ T cells from blood. The CDR3 region has the DNA TGCAGTGCTAGAGATCTCCCTAGCGGGAGTAGGGGTGAGCAGTTCTTC. This translates into CSARDLPSGSRGEQFF.